Here is one T cell receptor beta chain with its context. Clones were sequenced by immunoSEQ multiplex PCR, and TCRdb holds only the in-frame ones, with some missing. The sample lists 150,000 to 200,000 clones, approximately 88% occurring once. CDR1 and CDR2 from the germline V gene are ENHRY and SYGVKD. The trim removed 2 bases at V and 2 bases at J, leaving 7 bases unmatched. The CDR3 loop spans 19 amino acids. Categorization into cohorts depended on clinical history that participants reported. This sample is drawn from a study of blood T cell repertoires in COVID-19. This sequence joins TRBV10-3 and TRBJ2-3, with TRBD2 matching over 16 bases. Sequenced input: PBMCs or T cells enriched from blood (not recorded which). This TCR derives from an older woman who had recovered from COVID-19. CDR3 DNA sequence: TGTGCCATCAGTGAGCCCGGGACTAGCGGGGGGGCACTCACAGATACGCAGTATTTT. Amino acid sequence: CAISEPGTSGGALTDTQYF.